The T cell receptor (beta chain) described here comes from a study of blood T cell repertoires in COVID-19. Study summary: Both acute and convalescent COVID-19 samples were obtained from the United States, Italy and Spain. The cDNA or gDNA used as material had been derived from T cells, B-cell-depleted T cells, or PBMCs.

CDR1 is SNHLY, CDR2 FYNNEI, per germline. The junction had 3 bases not matched to a gene; V was cut back by 5 bases and J by 6 bases. The CDR3 totals 12 residues. Original handling: Estimation of nucleated cell counts was performed using reference gene primer amplification. Some clones are missing from TCRdb's copy, which holds only in-frame ones; the method was immunoSEQ multiplex PCR. V and J calls plus clone size are reproduced from that table; the DNA served to infer D and trimming. The sample has about 84,000 clones, approximately 83% seen once; the top ten hold around 29%. The rearrangement joins TRBV2 to TRBJ1-1, with 7 bases identical to TRBD1. The source of this sequence is an elderly woman with acute or convalescent COVID-19. Specimen: peripheral blood. CDR3 DNA: TGTGCCAGCAGTCTGACAGGGTCTGAAGCTTTCTTT. This codes for CASSLTGSEAFF.